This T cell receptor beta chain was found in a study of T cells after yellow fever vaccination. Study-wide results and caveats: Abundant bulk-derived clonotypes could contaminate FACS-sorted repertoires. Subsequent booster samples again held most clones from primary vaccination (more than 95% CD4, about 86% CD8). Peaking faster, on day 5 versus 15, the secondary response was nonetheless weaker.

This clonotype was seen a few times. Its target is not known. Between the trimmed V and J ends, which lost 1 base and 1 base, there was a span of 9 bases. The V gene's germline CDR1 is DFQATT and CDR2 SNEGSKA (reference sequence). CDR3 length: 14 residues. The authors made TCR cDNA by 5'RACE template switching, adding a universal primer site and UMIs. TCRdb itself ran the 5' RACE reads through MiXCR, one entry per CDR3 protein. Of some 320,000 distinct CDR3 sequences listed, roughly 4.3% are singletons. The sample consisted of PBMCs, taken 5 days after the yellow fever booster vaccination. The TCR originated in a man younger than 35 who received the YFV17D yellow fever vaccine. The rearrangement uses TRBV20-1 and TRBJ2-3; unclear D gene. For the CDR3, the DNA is TGCAGTGCTAGAGCAACCGGCCGCACAGATACGCAGTATTTT. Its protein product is CSARATGRTDTQYF.